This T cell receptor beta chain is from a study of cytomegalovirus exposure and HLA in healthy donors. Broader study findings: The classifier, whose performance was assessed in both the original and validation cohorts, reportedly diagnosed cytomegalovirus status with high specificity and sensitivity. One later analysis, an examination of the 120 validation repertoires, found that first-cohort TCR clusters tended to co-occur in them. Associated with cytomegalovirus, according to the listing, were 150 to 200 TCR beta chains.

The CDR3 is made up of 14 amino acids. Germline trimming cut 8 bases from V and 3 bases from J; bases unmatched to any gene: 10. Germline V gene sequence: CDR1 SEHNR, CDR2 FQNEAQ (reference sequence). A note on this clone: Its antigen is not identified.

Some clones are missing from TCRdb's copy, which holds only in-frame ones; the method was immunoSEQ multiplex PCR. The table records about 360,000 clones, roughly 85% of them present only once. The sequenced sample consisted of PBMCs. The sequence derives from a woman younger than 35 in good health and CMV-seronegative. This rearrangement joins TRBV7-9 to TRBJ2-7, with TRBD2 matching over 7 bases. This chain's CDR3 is CASGGGALNYEQYF. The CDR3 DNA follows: TGTGCCAGCGGGGGAGGGGCCCTGAACTACGAGCAGTACTTC. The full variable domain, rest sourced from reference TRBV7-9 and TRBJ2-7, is DTGVSQNPRHKITKRGQNVTFRCDPISEHNRLYWYRQTLGQGPEFLTYFQNEAQLEKSRLLSDRFSAERPKGSFSTLEIQRTEQGDSAMYLCASGGGALNYEQYFGPGTRLTVT.